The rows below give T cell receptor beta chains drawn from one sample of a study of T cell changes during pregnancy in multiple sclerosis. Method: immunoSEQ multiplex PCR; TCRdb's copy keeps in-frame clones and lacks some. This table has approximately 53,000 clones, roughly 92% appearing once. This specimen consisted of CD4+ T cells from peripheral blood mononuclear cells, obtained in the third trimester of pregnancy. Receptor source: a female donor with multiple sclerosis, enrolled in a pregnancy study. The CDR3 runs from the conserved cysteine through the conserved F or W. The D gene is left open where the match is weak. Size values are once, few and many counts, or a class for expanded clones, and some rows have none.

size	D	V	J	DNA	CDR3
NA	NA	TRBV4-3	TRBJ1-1	TGCGCCAGCAGCCAAGATCGGGCGGGGTCCACTGAAGCTTTCTTT	CASSQDRAGSTEAFF
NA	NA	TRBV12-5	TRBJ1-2	TGTGCTAGTGGCCCGGGAGGGGCCTTCGGCGGCTACACCTTC	CASGPGGAFGGYTF
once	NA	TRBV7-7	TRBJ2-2	TGTGCCAGCAGCCTACTTGTGGGCCTGGCCGGGGAGCTGTTTTTT	CASSLLVGLAGELFF
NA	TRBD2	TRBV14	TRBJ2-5	TGTGCCAGCAGCCAATCCCTAGCGGGGGCCCAAGAGACCCAGTACTTC	CASSQSLAGAQETQYF
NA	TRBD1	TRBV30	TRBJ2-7	TGTGCCTGGAGTGTACGACAGGGGGGGACCTACGAGCAGTACTTC	CAWSVRQGGTYEQYF
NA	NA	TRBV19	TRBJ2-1	TGTGCCAGTAGTCGCGGCGGGCGGTATGAGCAGTTCTTC	CASSRGGRYEQFF
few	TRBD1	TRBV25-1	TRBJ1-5	TGTGCCAGCAGGGGACAGGGCTACAATCAGCCCCAGCATTTT	CASRGQGYNQPQHF
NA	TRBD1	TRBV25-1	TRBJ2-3	TGTGCCAGCAGCCGACAGGGACCAGATACGCAGTATTTT	CASSRQGPDTQYF
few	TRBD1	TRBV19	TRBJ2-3	TGTGCCAGTAGTCTAAGACAGGGGCGAGGCACAGATACGCAGTATTTT	CASSLRQGRGTDTQYF
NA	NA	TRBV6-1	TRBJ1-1	TGTGCCAGCAGTGAGATACTACGTGTGAACACTGAAGCTTTCTTT	CASSEILRVNTEAFF